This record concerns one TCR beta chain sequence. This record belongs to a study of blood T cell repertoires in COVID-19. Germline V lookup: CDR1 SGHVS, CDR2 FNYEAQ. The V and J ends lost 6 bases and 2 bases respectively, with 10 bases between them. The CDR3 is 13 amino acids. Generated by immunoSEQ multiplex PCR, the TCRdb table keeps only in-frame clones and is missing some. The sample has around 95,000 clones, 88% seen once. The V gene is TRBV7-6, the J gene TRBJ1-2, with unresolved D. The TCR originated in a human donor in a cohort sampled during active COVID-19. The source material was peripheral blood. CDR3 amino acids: CASSPTGNYGYTF. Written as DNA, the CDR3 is TGTGCCAGCAGTCCGACGGGGAACTATGGCTACACCTTC.